A single sample gave rise to the 2 T cell receptor beta chains below, sequenced in a study of T-cell memory formation after mild COVID-19. MiXCR was run by TCRdb on the 5' RACE reads, yielding one entry per CDR3 protein. The sample carries 25,000 to 35,000 distinct CDR3 sequences, about 8% recorded once. The sequenced sample consisted of PBMCs or a T cell subset sorted from them (not recorded which). Receptors were obtained from an adult woman who had mild COVID-19 (a few samples of this study predate the infection). Cell type and time point are not known.

This clonotype was recorded at least ten times. The V gene is TRBV2, the J gene TRBJ1-1; 8 nucleotides match TRBD1. Germline CDR1 reads SNHLY; CDR2 reads FYNNEI. The CDR3 runs to 14 residues. Germline trimming cut 4 bases from V and 8 bases from J; bases unmatched to any gene: 9. CDR3: CASSAQGQVGEAFF. The CDR3 nucleotides read TGTGCCAGCAGTGCGCAGGGACAGGTTGGGGAAGCTTTCTTT.

This clonotype was counted only a few times. The V gene is TRBV21-1, the J gene TRBJ2-3; the DNA was not used to check the table's D call, TRBD1. TRBV21-1 is a listed pseudogene. This CDR3 is 15 amino acids long. This chain's CDR3 is CASSKEAPRRDTQYF. The CDR3 coding sequence is TGTGCCAGCAGCAAAGAAGCCCCGCGGAGAGATACGCAGTATTTT.